This paragraph reports one T cell receptor beta chain. Its antigen remains unknown. The sample originates from a study of T cell responses to AZD1222 COVID-19 vaccine. Assay: immunoSEQ multiplex PCR; the TCRdb copy retains only in-frame clones and omits some. The sample yields some 110,000 clones, around 83% seen once. CDR1 and CDR2 from the germline V gene are LNHDA and SQIVND (reference sequence). Trimming removed 5 bases from V and 5 bases from J; junction bases left unmatched: 2. This CDR3 has 13 amino acids. Study results and caveats: Most donors were white British, females outnumbered males, and clonal diversity was possibly underestimated.

The specimen was peripheral blood, collected 28 days after the second AZD1222 dose. The chain links TRBV19 to TRBJ2-2; TRBD1 matches 7 bases. The clonotype was recovered from an adult who received the AZD1222 COVID-19 vaccine. CDR3 DNA: TGTGCCAGTAGTCCACAGGGGACCGGGGAGCTGTTTTTT. Translated, it gives CASSPQGTGELFF.